The entry that follows covers one TCR beta chain sequence. The data derive from a study of control samples from healthy donors and cancer patients. Trimming left V 6 bases short and J 2 bases short, with 14 bases between. The CDR3 contains 14 residues. The germline CDR1 and CDR2 sequences are MNHEY and SMNVEV (reference sequence). Sequencing was performed with immunoSEQ multiplex PCR; in TCRdb, only in-frame clones are kept and a portion is missing. The repertoire holds 100,000 to 150,000 clones, with about 93% as singletons. The TCR sequence derives from a man aged 40-49 years in good health. The sequencing sample was made of blood. This sequence joins TRBV27 and TRBJ2-7, with D unresolved. For the CDR3, the DNA is TGTGCCAGCAGGTCCCCCGGGCTCCCCTACGAGCAGTACTTC. It specifies CASRSPGLPYEQYF.